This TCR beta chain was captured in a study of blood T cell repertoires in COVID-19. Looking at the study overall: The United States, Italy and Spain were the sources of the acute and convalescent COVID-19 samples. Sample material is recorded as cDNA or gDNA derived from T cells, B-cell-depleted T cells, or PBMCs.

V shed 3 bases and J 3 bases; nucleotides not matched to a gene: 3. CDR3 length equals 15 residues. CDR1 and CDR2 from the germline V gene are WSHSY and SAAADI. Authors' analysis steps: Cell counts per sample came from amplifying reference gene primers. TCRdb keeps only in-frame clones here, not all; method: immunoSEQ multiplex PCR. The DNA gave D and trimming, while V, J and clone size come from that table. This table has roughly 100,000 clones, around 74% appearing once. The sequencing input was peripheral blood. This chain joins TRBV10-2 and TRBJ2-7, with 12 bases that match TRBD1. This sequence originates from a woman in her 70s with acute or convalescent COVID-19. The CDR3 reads CASSDGTGGGYEQYF. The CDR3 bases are TGCGCCAGCAGTGACGGGACAGGGGGCGGCTACGAGCAGTACTTC.